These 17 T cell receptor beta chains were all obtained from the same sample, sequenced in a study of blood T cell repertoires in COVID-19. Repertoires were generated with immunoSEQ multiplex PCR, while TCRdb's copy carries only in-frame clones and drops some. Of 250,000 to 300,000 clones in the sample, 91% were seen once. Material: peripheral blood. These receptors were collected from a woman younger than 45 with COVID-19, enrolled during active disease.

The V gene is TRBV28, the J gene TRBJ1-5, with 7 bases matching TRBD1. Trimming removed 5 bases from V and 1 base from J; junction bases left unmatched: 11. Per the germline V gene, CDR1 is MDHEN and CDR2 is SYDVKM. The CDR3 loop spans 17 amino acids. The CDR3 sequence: CASSPPWTGRSNQPQHF. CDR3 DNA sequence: TGTGCCAGCAGTCCCCCATGGACAGGCCGGAGCAATCAGCCCCAGCATTTT.

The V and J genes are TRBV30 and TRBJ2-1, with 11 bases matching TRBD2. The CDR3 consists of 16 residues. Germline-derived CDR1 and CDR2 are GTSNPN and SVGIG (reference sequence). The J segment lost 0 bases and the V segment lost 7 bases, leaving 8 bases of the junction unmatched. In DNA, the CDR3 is TGTGCCTTATCGACTAGCGGGGTTAGCTCCTACAATGAGCAGTTCTTC. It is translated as CALSTSGVSSYNEQFF. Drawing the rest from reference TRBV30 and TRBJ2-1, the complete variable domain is SQTIHQWPATLVQPVGSPLSLECTVEGTSNPNLYWYRQAAGRGLQLLFYSVGIGQISSEVPQNLSASRPQDRQFILSSKKLLLSDSGFYLCALSTSGVSSYNEQFFGPGTRLTVL.

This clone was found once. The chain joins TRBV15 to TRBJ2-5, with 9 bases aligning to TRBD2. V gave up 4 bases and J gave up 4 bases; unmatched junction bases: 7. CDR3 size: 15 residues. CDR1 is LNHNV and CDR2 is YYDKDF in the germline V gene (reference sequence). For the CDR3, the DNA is TGTGCCACCAGCACCCCCGTGCGGGAGGGAGAGACCCAGTACTTC. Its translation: CATSTPVREGETQYF.

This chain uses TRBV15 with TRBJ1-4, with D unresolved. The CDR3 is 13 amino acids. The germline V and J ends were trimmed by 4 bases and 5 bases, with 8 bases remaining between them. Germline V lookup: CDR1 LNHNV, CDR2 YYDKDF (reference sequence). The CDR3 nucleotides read TGTGCCACCAGCACAGCGCTGAATGAAAAACTGTTTTTT. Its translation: CATSTALNEKLFF.

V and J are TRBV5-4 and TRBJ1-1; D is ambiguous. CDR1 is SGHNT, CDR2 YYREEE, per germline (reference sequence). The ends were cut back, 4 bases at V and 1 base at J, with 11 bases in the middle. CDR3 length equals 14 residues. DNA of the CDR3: TGTGCCAGCAGCCCACCGGCGGGGAACACTGAAGCTTTCTTT. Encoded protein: CASSPPAGNTEAFF.

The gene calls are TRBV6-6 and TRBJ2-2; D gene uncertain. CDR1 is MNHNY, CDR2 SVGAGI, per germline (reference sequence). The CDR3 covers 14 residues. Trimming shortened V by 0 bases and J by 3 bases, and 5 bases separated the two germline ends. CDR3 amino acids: CASSYSGDTGELFF. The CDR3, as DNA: TGTGCCAGCAGTTACTCCGGAGACACCGGGGAGCTGTTTTTT.

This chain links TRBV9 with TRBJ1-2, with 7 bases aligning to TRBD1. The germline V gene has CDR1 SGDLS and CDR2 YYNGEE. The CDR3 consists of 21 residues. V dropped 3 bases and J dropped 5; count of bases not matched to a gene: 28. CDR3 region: CASSASRTGTPGGGIPYGYTF. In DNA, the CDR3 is TGTGCCAGCAGCGCCAGTAGAACGGGGACACCAGGGGGTGGGATCCCTTATGGCTACACCTTC.

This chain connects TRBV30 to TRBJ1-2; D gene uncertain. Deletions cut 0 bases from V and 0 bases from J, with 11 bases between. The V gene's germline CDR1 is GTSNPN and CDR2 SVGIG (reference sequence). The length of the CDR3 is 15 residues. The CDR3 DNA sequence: TGTGCCTGGAGTGTAGGACTAACTCCTAACTATGGCTACACCTTC. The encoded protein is CAWSVGLTPNYGYTF. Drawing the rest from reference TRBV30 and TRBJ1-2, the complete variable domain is SQTIHQWPATLVQPVGSPLSLECTVEGTSNPNLYWYRQAAGRGLQLLFYSVGIGQISSEVPQNLSASRPQDRQFILSSKKLLLSDSGFYLCAWSVGLTPNYGYTFGSGTRLTVV.

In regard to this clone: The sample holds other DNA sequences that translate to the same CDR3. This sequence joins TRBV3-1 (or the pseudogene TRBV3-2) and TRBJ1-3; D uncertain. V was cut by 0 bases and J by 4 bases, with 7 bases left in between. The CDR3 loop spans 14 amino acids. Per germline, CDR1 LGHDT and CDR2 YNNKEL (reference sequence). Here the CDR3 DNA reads TGTGCCAGCAGCCAAGACAATTCCGGAAACACCATATATTTT. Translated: CASSQDNSGNTIYF.

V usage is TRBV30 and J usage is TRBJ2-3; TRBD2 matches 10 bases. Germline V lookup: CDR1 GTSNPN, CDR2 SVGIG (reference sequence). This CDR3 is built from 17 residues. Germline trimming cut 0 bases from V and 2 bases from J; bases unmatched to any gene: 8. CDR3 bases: TGTGCCTGGAGTGTATCCCGGACTAGCGGAAACACAGATACGCAGTATTTT. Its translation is CAWSVSRTSGNTDTQYF.

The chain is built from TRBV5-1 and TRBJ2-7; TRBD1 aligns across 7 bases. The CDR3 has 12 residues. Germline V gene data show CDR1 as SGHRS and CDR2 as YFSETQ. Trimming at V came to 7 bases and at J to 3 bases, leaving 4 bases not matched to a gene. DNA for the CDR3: TGCGCCAGCGTTGGGACAGACTACGAGCAGTACTTC. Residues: CASVGTDYEQYF. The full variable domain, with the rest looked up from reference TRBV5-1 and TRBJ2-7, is KAGVTQTPRYLIKTRGQQVTLSCSPISGHRSVSWYQQTPGQGLQFLFEYFSETQRNKGNFPGRFSGRQFSNSRSEMNVSTLELGDSALYLCASVGTDYEQYFGPGTRLTVT.

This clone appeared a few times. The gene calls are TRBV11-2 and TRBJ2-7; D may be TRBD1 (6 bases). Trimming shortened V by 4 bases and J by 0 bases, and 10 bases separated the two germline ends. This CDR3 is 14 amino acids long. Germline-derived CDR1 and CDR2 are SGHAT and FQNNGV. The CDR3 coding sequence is TGTGCCAGCAGCTCGGACAGATACTCCTACGAGCAGTACTTC. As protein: CASSSDRYSYEQYF.

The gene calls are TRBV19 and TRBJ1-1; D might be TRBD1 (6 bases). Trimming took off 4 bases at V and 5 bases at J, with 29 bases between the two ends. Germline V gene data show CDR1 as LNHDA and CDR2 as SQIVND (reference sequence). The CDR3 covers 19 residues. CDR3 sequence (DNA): TGTGCCAGTAGTACCCGACAGGCCCAGGTCTCCTTGCGGAGGACTGAAGCTTTCTTT. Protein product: CASSTRQAQVSLRRTEAFF.

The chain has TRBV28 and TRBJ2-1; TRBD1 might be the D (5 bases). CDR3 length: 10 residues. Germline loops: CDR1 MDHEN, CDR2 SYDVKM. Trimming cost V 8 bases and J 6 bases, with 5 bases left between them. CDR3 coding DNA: TGTGCCAGCGGGGCCAATGAGCAGTTCTTC. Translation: CASGANEQFF.

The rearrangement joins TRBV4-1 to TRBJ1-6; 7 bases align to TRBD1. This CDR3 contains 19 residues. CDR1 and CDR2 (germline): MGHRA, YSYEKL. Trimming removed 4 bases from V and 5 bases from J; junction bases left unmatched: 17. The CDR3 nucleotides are TGCGCCAGCAGCCTAGAGGCGGGACAGCATCTTTTAGATAATTCACCCCTCCACTTT. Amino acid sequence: CASSLEAGQHLLDNSPLHF.

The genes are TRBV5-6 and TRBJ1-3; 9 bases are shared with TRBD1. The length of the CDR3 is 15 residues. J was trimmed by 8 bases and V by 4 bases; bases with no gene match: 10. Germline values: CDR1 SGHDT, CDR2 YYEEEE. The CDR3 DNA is TGTGCCAGCAGCATAGGAAGGACAGGGGAATACACCATATATTTT. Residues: CASSIGRTGEYTIYF.

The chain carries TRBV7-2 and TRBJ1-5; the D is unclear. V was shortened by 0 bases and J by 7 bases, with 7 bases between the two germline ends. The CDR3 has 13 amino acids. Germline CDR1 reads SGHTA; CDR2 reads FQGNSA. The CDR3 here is CASSLAPGQPQHF. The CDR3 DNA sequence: TGTGCCAGCAGCTTAGCTCCGGGGCAGCCCCAGCATTTT.